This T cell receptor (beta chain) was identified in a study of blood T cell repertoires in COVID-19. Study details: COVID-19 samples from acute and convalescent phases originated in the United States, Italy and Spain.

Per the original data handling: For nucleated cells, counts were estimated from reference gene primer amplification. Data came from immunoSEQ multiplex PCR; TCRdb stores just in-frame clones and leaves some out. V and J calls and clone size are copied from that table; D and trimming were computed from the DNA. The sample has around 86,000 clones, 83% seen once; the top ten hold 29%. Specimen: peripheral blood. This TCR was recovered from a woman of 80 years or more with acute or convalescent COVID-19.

The CDR3 is CASRPGTNYEQYF. CDR3 in DNA: TGTGCCAGCAGGCCCGGGACTAACTACGAGCAGTACTTC. The J gene is TRBJ2-7, the V gene TRBV7-2; 7 nucleotides line up with TRBD2. J lost 3 bases, V lost 6 bases, and 5 bases had no gene match. The germline CDR1 and CDR2 sequences are SGHTA and FQGNSA. This CDR3 is 13 amino acids long.